These T cell receptor beta chains were read from a single sample in a study of cytomegalovirus exposure and HLA in healthy donors. TCRdb's copy holds only in-frame clones and misses some; the assay was immunoSEQ multiplex PCR. This table has tens of thousands of clones, less than 75% appearing once. Sequencing input: PBMCs. All receptors derive from a man aged 25-45 years in good health and CMV-seronegative. Each CDR3 is given with its conserved first and last residue. Fields, in order: clone size, J gene, V gene, D gene, CDR3 DNA, CDR3 protein. D genes are given only for firm matches. Size is stated for part of the rows, as once, few or many counts, or as a class when the clone is expanded.

>few|TRBJ2-2|TRBV7-3|TRBD2
TGTGCCAGCAGCTCAAGACCGGGACTAAATATCGGGGAGCTGTTTTTT
CASSSRPGLNIGELFF
>-|TRBJ2-3|TRBV5-1|TRBD1
TGCGCCAGCAGCCTCGGGACAGGGGAAGATACGCAGTATTTT
CASSLGTGEDTQYF
>-|TRBJ1-1|TRBV5-6|-
TGTGCCAGCAGCTTAACAAGGGGTGAAGCTTTCTTT
CASSLTRGEAFF
>few|TRBJ1-1|TRBV18|TRBD1
TGTGCCAGCTCACGGGACAGGGGGGTCCAGGCTTTCTTT
CASSRDRGVQAFF
>-|TRBJ2-1|TRBV4-1|TRBD1
TGCGCCAGCAGCCAGACGACAGGGAGCTACAATGAGCAGTTCTTC
CASSQTTGSYNEQFF
>-|TRBJ2-1|TRBV28|TRBD2
TGTGCCAGCAGTTTATTGACTAGCGGAGTGGGGAATGAGCAGTTCTTC
CASSLLTSGVGNEQFF
>few|TRBJ2-1|TRBV7-3|-
TGTGCCAGCAGCTTAGCAGGGTTAAATGAGCAGTTCTTC
CASSLAGLNEQFF
>few|TRBJ2-7|TRBV9|TRBD2
TGTGCCAGCAGCCCCGGACTAGCGGGATACGAGCAGTACTTC
CASSPGLAGYEQYF
>-|TRBJ2-7|TRBV4-1|TRBD1
TGCGCCAGCAGCACCGGGACAGGGTTCTACGAGCAGTACTTC
CASSTGTGFYEQYF
>-|TRBJ1-6|TRBV7-2|-
TGTGCCAGCAGCACCCAGGGACTCTTAAATTCACCCCTCCACTTT
CASSTQGLLNSPLHF
>-|TRBJ2-2|TRBV5-1|TRBD1
TGCGCCAGCAGCTTGGCGGACAGGGGAACCGGGGAGCTGTTTTTT
CASSLADRGTGELFF
>-|TRBJ1-1|TRBV4-1|-
TGCGCCAGCAGCCAAGAAACAGTGAACACTGAAGCTTTCTTT
CASSQETVNTEAFF
>few|TRBJ1-1|TRBV10-3|-
TGTGCCATCAGACCCAGACAGGACAGCACTGAAGCTTTCTTT
CAIRPRQDSTEAFF
>-|TRBJ2-1|TRBV2|TRBD2
TGTGCCAGCAGAGCTAGCGGGGCGCCCTACAATGAGCAGTTCTTC
CASRASGAPYNEQFF
>once|TRBJ1-1|TRBV7-9|-
TGTGCCAGCAGCAATCCCACAGGCAACTACCTCATGAACACTGAAGCTTTCTTT
CASSNPTGNYLMNTEAFF
>few|TRBJ1-1|TRBV6-1|-
TGTGCCAGCAGCGCCTGGGGCCAGGAAGCTTTCTTT
CASSAWGQEAFF
>-|TRBJ2-7|TRBV4-1|-
TGCGCCAGCAGCCCTACAGGGTTTGAGCAGTACTTC
CASSPTGFEQYF
>-|TRBJ2-7|TRBV5-4|-
TGTGCCAGCAGCATAACAGGTTCCTACGAGCAGTACTTC
CASSITGSYEQYF
>-|TRBJ2-1|TRBV7-9|TRBD2
TGTGCCAGCAGCATTGATAGCGGGGATTCCTACAATGAGCAGTTCTTC
CASSIDSGDSYNEQFF
>-|TRBJ1-1|TRBV7-9|TRBD1
TGTGCCAGCAGCTTCTCCAGGGGGTTGGAGACTGAAGCTTTCTTT
CASSFSRGLETEAFF
>-|TRBJ2-7|TRBV6-5|TRBD2
TGTGCCAGTTCTAGCGGAGCCTACGAGCAGTACTTC
CASSSGAYEQYF
>-|TRBJ2-1|TRBV27|TRBD1
TGTGCCAGCAGTTTTAAAGACAGGGCCGTCGATGAGCAGTTCTTC
CASSFKDRAVDEQFF
>-|TRBJ2-5|TRBV28|TRBD1
TGTGCCAGCAGTTTCCCTCAGGGGGCGCCGTGGCAAGAGACCCAGTACTTC
CASSFPQGAPWQETQYF
>-|TRBJ2-3|TRBV5-4|-
TGTGCCAGCAGCTTCCGGGAGCTCACAGATACGCAGTATTTT
CASSFRELTDTQYF
>-|TRBJ1-1|TRBV5-1|TRBD1
TGCGCCAGCAGCCCCCCGGACAGGGGTGGAAACACTGAAGCTTTCTTT
CASSPPDRGGNTEAFF
>-|TRBJ2-7|TRBV19|-
TGTGCCAGTAGTATGAGGCCGAGTTACGAGCAATACTTC
CASSMRPSYEQYF
>-|TRBJ1-5|TRBV27|TRBD1
TGTGCCAGCAGTTCACGACAGGGTGTGCAGCCCCAGCATTTT
CASSSRQGVQPQHF
>-|TRBJ2-7|TRBV5-1|-
TGCGCCAGCAGCTTGGCACAGGGGAGGGAGCAGTACTTC
CASSLAQGREQYF
>few|TRBJ1-1|TRBV30|-
TGTGCCTGGGGGAGGGGCACAGAAGCTTTCTTT
CAWGRGTEAFF
>-|TRBJ2-3|TRBV9|TRBD2
TGTGCCAGCAGCACTTGGACTAGCGGGAGCACAGATACGCAGTATTTT
CASSTWTSGSTDTQYF
>-|TRBJ2-7|TRBV6-6|TRBD2
TGTGCCAGCAGTTCCTTAGGGAGGGAGGGTGAGCAGTACTTC
CASSSLGREGEQYF
>-|TRBJ2-3|TRBV10-1|TRBD2
TGCGCCACTACTAGAGCGGGAGACCCAGATACGCAGTATTTT
CATTRAGDPDTQYF
>few|TRBJ2-6|TRBV6-5|-
TGTGCCAGCAGTTACTCGAGAGGGTCTGGGGCCAACGTCCTGACTTTC
CASSYSRGSGANVLTF
>-|TRBJ2-7|TRBV4-1|-
TGCGCCAGCAGCCAAGGTTCGGGGAGTACCTACGAGCAGTACTTC
CASSQGSGSTYEQYF
>-|TRBJ2-1|TRBV4-1|-
TGCGCCAGCAGCCAGTCGACCCGGGATGAGCAGTTCTTC
CASSQSTRDEQFF
>-|TRBJ2-1|TRBV7-3|-
TGTGCCAGCAGCTCAAGGTCGGGGAATGAGCAGTTCTTC
CASSSRSGNEQFF
>-|TRBJ2-7|TRBV5-1|TRBD1
TGCGCCAGCAGTTTTACAGGGGGCCCTGCCTACGAGCAGTACTTC
CASSFTGGPAYEQYF
>-|TRBJ1-2|TRBV30|-
TGTGCCTGTTCGACCCAGGGGATCGGCTATGGCTACACCTTC
CACSTQGIGYGYTF
>few|TRBJ2-7|TRBV15|-
TGTGCCACCAGCAGAGATCGAGGCAGCCCCTACGAGCAGTACTTC
CATSRDRGSPYEQYF
>-|TRBJ2-7|TRBV27|TRBD1
TGTGCCAGCAGCTCTGGGACAGGGGGCCCCCACGAGCAGTACTTC
CASSSGTGGPHEQYF
>-|TRBJ1-5|TRBV28|-
TGTGCCAGCACGGAGGGAAATCAGCCCCAGCATTTT
CASTEGNQPQHF
>-|TRBJ1-1|TRBV6-4|TRBD1
TGTGCCAGCAGCGCACAACAGGGGGGGACTGAAGCTTTCTTT
CASSAQQGGTEAFF